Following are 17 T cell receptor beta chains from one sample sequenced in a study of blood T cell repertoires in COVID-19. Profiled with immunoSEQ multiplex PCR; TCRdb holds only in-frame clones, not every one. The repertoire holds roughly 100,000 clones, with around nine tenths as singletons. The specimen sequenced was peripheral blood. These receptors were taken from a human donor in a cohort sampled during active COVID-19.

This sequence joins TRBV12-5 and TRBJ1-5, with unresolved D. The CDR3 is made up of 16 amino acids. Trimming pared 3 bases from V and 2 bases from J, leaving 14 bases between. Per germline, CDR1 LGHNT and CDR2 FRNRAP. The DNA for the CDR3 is TGTGCTAGTGGTTTAGCCCCGCTAGTGGGCAATCAGCCCCAGCATTTT. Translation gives CASGLAPLVGNQPQHF.

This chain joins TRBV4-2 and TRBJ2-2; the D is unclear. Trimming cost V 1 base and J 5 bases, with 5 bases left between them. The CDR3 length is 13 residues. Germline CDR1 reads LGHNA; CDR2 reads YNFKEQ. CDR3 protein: CASSQGHTGELFF. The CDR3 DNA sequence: TGTGCCAGCAGCCAAGGTCATACCGGGGAGCTGTTTTTT.

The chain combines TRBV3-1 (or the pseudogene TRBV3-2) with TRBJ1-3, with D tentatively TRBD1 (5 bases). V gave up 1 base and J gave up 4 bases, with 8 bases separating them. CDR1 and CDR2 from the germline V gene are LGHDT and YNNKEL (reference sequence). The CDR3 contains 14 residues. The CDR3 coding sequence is TGTGCCAGCAGCCAAGCTGCAGGGGGAAACACCATATATTTT. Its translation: CASSQAAGGNTIYF.

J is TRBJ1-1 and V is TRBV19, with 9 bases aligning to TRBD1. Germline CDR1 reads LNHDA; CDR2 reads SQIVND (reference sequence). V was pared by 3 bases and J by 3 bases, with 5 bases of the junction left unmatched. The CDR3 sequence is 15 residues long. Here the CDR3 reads CASSISGTGYTEAFF. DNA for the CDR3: TGTGCCAGTAGTATCTCCGGGACAGGGTACACTGAAGCTTTCTTT.

The CDR3 bases are TGCGCCAGCAGCCAAGATAAGATGCAGGGGGTCTACGAGCAGTACTTC. Translated: CASSQDKMQGVYEQYF. The rearrangement uses TRBV4-1 and TRBJ2-7, with 7 bases fitting TRBD1. This CDR3 region has 16 residues. CDR1 MGHRA and CDR2 YSYEKL come from the germline V gene. V was clipped by 0 bases and J by 3 bases; unmatched bases: 8.

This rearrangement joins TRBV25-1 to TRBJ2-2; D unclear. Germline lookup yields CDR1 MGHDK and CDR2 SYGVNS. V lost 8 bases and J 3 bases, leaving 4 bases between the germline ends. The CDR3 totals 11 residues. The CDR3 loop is CASSYTGELFF. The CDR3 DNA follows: TGTGCCAGCTCATACACCGGGGAGCTGTTTTTT. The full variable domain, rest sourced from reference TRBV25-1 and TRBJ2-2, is EADIYQTPRYLVIGTGKKITLECSQTMGHDKMYWYQQDPGMELHLIHYSYGVNSTEKGDLSSESTVSRIRTEHFPLTLESARPSHTSQYLCASSYTGELFFGEGSRLTVL.

The CDR3 bases are TGTGCTAGTGGTATCCGACAGGGGGTACCAAAGGGTCTTTACGAGCAGTACTTC. This codes for CASGIRQGVPKGLYEQYF. The chain combines TRBV12-5 with TRBJ2-7; 9 bases fit TRBD1. Germline CDR1 is LGHNT and CDR2 is FRNRAP. The CDR3 sequence is 18 residues long. V was clipped by 5 bases and J by 4 bases; unmatched bases: 18.

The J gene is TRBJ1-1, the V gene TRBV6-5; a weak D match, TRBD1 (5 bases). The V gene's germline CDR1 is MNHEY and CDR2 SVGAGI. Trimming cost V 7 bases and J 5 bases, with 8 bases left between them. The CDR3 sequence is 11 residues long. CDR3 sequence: CASKKGTEAFF. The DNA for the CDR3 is TGTGCCAGCAAAAAGGGGACTGAAGCTTTCTTT.

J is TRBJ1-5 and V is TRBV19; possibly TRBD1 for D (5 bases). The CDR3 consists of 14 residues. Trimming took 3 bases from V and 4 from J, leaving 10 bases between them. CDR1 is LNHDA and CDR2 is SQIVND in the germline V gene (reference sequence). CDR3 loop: CASSIQGPNQPQHF. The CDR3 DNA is TGTGCCAGTAGTATCCAGGGTCCGAATCAGCCCCAGCATTTT.

In DNA form, the CDR3 reads TGTGCCAGCAGTTTTCTCCCGGGGGGCAACGGCTACACCTTC. This gives the protein CASSFLPGGNGYTF. The V and J genes are TRBV27 and TRBJ1-2; TRBD1 is a possible D gene (6 bases). CDR1 and CDR2 from the germline V gene are MNHEY and SMNVEV (reference sequence). V dropped 3 bases and J dropped 8 bases, with 16 bases sitting between them. This CDR3 comprises 14 residues.

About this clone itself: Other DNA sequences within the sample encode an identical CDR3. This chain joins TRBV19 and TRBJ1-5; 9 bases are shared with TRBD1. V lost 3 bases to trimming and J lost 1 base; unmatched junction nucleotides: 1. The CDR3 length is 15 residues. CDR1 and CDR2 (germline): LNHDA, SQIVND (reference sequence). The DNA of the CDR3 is TGTGCCAGTAGTATCGGACAGGGGAGCAATCAGCCCCAGCATTTT. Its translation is CASSIGQGSNQPQHF.

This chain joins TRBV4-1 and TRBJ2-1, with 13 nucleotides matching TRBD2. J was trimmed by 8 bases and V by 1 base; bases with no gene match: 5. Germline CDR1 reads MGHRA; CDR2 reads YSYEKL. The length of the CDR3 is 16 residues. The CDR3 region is CASSQGTSGGYDEQFF. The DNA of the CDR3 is TGCGCCAGCAGCCAAGGGACTAGCGGGGGTTATGATGAGCAGTTCTTC.

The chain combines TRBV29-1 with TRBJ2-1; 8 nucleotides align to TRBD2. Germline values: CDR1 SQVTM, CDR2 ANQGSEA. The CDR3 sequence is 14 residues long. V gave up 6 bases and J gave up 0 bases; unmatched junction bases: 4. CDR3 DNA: TGCAGCGTCGAGCGGGGGCTCTCCTACAATGAGCAGTTCTTC. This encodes CSVERGLSYNEQFF.

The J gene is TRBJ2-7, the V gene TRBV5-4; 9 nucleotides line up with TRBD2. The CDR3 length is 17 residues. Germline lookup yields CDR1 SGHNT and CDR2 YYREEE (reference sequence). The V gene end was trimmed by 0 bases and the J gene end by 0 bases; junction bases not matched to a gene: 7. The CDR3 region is CASSLGPSGTLSYEQYF. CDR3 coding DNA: TGTGCCAGCAGCTTGGGTCCTAGCGGGACCCTCTCCTACGAGCAGTACTTC.

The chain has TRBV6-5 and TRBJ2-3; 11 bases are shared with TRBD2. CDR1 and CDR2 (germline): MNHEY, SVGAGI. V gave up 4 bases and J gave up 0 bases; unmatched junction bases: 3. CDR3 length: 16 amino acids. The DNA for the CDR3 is TGTGCCAGCAGTTCTCTAGCGGGGGGAAGCACAGATACGCAGTATTTT. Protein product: CASSSLAGGSTDTQYF.

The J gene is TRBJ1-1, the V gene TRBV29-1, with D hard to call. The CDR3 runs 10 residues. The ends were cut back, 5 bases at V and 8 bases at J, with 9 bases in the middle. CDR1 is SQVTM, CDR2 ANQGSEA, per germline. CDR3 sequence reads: CSVQNAEAFF. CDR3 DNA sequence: TGCAGCGTTCAAAATGCGGAAGCTTTCTTT.

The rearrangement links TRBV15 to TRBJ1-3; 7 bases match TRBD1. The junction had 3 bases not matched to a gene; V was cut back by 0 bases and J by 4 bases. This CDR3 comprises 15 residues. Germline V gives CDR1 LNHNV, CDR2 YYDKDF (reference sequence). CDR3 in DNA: TGTGCCACCAGCAGAGAACAGGGGAGGGGAAACACCATATATTTT. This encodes CATSREQGRGNTIYF.